The next 29 T cell receptor beta chains were all read from a single sample in a study of CD8+ T cells in alopecia areata. The sequencing template was cDNA reverse transcribed from extracted RNA. Method: immunoSEQ multiplex PCR; TCRdb's copy keeps in-frame clones and lacks some. The repertoire has some 190,000 clones, roughly 60% of them found once; the top ten carry approximately 1%. Treatment indicated: oral pan-JAK inhibitor, 5-10 mg twice daily. Sequenced material: CD4+ T cells sorted from blood, taken at week 24, from a patient treated with tofacitinib. The receptors were gathered from a human donor with alopecia areata.

The gene calls are TRBV6-6 and TRBJ2-5; 7 bases are a match to TRBD1. The germline CDR1 and CDR2 sequences are MNHNY and SVGAGI (reference sequence). V dropped 6 bases and J dropped 1; count of bases not matched to a gene: 8. This CDR3 comprises 15 residues. CDR3 residues: CASRTGMRGQETQYF. CDR3 nucleotide sequence: TGTGCCAGCAGGACAGGGATGAGGGGCCAAGAGACCCAGTACTTC.

The genes are TRBV9 and TRBJ1-6, with D perhaps matching TRBD1 (5 bases). This CDR3 is built from 16 residues. CDR1 is SGDLS and CDR2 is YYNGEE in the germline V gene. With 3 bases removed from V and 7 bases from J, the gap between germline ends came to 17 bases. The CDR3 bases are TGTGCCAGCAGCGCAGGCGGTACCAAGGGGAATTCACCCCTCCACTTT. It is translated as CASSAGGTKGNSPLHF.

This clone has just a few counts. The junction differs from germline at one of its ends, possibly a read error. The gene calls are TRBV30 and TRBJ1-3; D ambiguous. CDR1 GTSNPN and CDR2 SVGIG come from the germline V gene (reference sequence). The CDR3 is 12 residues long. The CDR3 loop reads CAWSASRNTIYF. Here the CDR3 DNA reads TGTGCCTGGAGTGCCTCTAGAAACACCATATATTTT.

The J gene is TRBJ2-7, the V gene TRBV10-2, with a possible D match to TRBD2 (6 bases). Germline assignment: CDR1 WSHSY and CDR2 SAAADI. This CDR3 region has 13 residues. CDR3 sequence (DNA): TGCGCGACTGCGGTCGGGAGAAGCTACGAGCAGTACTTC. This sequence encodes CATAVGRSYEQYF.

This clone was detected a few times. The rearrangement uses TRBV29-1 and TRBJ2-5, with D unclear. CDR3 size: 13 residues. Germline V lookup: CDR1 SQVTM, CDR2 ANQGSEA. V was clipped by 3 bases and J by 4 bases, with 12 bases between them. The CDR3 protein is CSVERQILETQYF. The CDR3 DNA follows: TGCAGCGTTGAGCGGCAAATATTAGAGACCCAGTACTTC.

This clone was detected once. V and J are TRBV27 and TRBJ2-1; a possible D gene is TRBD1 (5 bases). V was pared by 1 base and J by 6 bases, with 10 bases between. The CDR3 has 14 residues. Germline V lookup: CDR1 MNHEY, CDR2 SMNVEV (reference sequence). CDR3: CASSLFFQGNEQFF. CDR3 bases: TGTGCCAGCAGTTTATTTTTCCAGGGCAATGAGCAGTTCTTC.

This sequence joins TRBV15 and TRBJ1-2; the D is unclear. The germline CDR1 and CDR2 sequences are LNHNV and YYDKDF (reference sequence). Trimming took off 0 bases at V and 8 bases at J, with 7 bases between the two ends. There are 12 residues in the CDR3. CDR3 protein: CATSRDPGGYTF. DNA of the CDR3: TGTGCCACCAGCAGAGATCCGGGGGGCTACACCTTC. The full variable domain, its missing parts supplied by reference TRBV15 and TRBJ1-2, is DAMVIQNPRYQVTQFGKPVTLSCSQTLNHNVMYWYQQKSSQAPKLLFHYYDKDFNNEADTPDNFQSRRPNTSFCFLDIRSPGLGDTAMYLCATSRDPGGYTFGSGTRLTVV.

The chain employs TRBV2 and TRBJ2-1; TRBD2 might be the D (7 bases). V lost 6 bases and J lost 10, with 13 bases in between. This CDR3 has 12 amino acids. Germline values: CDR1 SNHLY, CDR2 FYNNEI. The CDR3 bases are TGTGCCAGCAGGAGAGGGGGGGACGAGCAGTTCTTC. Translated, it gives CASRRGGDEQFF.

The chain combines TRBV30 with TRBJ2-5, with D perhaps TRBD1 (5 bases). The CDR3 spans 14 residues. Germline values: CDR1 GTSNPN, CDR2 SVGIG (reference sequence). V lost 2 bases, J lost 4 bases, and 14 bases lay in between. Written as DNA, the CDR3 is TGTGCCTGGAGTACCGCGACAGTGGTAGAGACCCAGTACTTC. Its protein is CAWSTATVVETQYF. The full variable domain, with the rest looked up from reference TRBV30 and TRBJ2-5, is SQTIHQWPATLVQPVGSPLSLECTVEGTSNPNLYWYRQAAGRGLQLLFYSVGIGQISSEVPQNLSASRPQDRQFILSSKKLLLSDSGFYLCAWSTATVVETQYFGPGTRLLVL.

The J gene is TRBJ1-1, the V gene TRBV30; tentatively, D is TRBD1 (5 bases). The CDR3 runs 13 residues. Trimming removed 7 bases at V and 2 bases at J, with 14 bases between. Germline loops: CDR1 GTSNPN, CDR2 SVGIG (reference sequence). CDR3 loop: CALDKVSNTEAFF. The CDR3 region has the DNA TGTGCCTTGGACAAGGTATCAAACACTGAAGCTTTCTTT.

The chain is built from TRBV2 and TRBJ2-5, with no clear D. The CDR3 extends over 10 amino acids. The germline V and J ends were trimmed by 7 bases and 7 bases, with 7 bases remaining between them. CDR1 is SNHLY and CDR2 is FYNNEI in the germline V gene. In nucleotides, the CDR3 is TGTGCCAGCAAGTTGGGGACCCAGTACTTC. Translation gives CASKLGTQYF.

The chain is built from TRBV30 and TRBJ2-1; tentative D call: TRBD2 (6 bases). Trimming removed 5 bases from V and 7 bases from J, with 12 bases in between. This CDR3 region has 12 residues. Germline loops: CDR1 GTSNPN, CDR2 SVGIG (reference sequence). The CDR3: CAWGGTRNEQFF. CDR3 coding DNA: TGTGCCTGGGGGGGGACGCGGAATGAGCAGTTCTTC. The whole variable domain, filled in from reference TRBV30 and TRBJ2-1, reads SQTIHQWPATLVQPVGSPLSLECTVEGTSNPNLYWYRQAAGRGLQLLFYSVGIGQISSEVPQNLSASRPQDRQFILSSKKLLLSDSGFYLCAWGGTRNEQFFGPGTRLTVL.

In this sample, this clone turned up a few times. The gene calls are TRBV28 and TRBJ1-1; D remains ambiguous. The germline V gene has CDR1 MDHEN and CDR2 SYDVKM. The CDR3 runs 13 residues. V shed 6 bases and J shed 5 bases, with 13 bases lying between them. The CDR3 coding sequence is TGTGCCAGCAGAACCGCGAGGAGGACTGAAGCTTTCTTT. Translated, it gives CASRTARRTEAFF. The full variable domain, its missing parts supplied by reference TRBV28 and TRBJ1-1, is DVKVTQSSRYLVKRTGEKVFLECVQDMDHENMFWYRQDPGLGLRLIYFSYDVKMKEKGDIPEGYSVSREKKERFSLILESASTNQTSMYLCASRTARRTEAFFGQGTRLTVV.

The chain is built from TRBV7-2 and TRBJ1-1, with D hard to call. This CDR3 comprises 15 residues. V was trimmed by 5 bases and J by 5 bases, leaving 18 bases between them. Per the germline V gene, CDR1 is SGHTA and CDR2 is FQGNSA. The CDR3 sequence: CASSRDAMRGTEAFF. The CDR3 region has the DNA TGTGCCAGCAGCCGAGACGCGATGAGAGGGACTGAAGCTTTCTTT.

The gene calls are TRBV7-2 and TRBJ1-5; D may be TRBD1 (5 bases). Trimming cost V 4 bases and J 7 bases, with 14 bases left between them. The length of the CDR3 is 14 residues. Germline V gene sequence: CDR1 SGHTA, CDR2 FQGNSA. The CDR3 here is CASSSIHGGQPQHF. The CDR3 nucleotides are TGTGCCAGCAGCTCAATCCATGGGGGACAGCCCCAGCATTTT. Using reference TRBV7-2 and TRBJ1-5 for the parts outside the CDR3, the full variable domain is GAGVSQSPSNKVTEKGKDVELRCDPISGHTALYWYRQSLGQGLEFLIYFQGNSAPDKSGLPSDRFSAERTGGSVSTLTIQRTQQEDSAVYLCASSSIHGGQPQHFGDGTRLSIL.

V and J are TRBV5-1 and TRBJ2-7; maybe TRBD1 (5 bases). The V end lost 2 bases, the J end lost 3 bases, and 9 bases lay between the germline ends. The germline gives CDR1 SGHRS, CDR2 YFSETQ. The length of the CDR3 is 13 residues. The CDR3 coding sequence is TGCGCCAGCAGCTTCGACAGAGGCTACGAGCAGTACTTC. As protein: CASSFDRGYEQYF.

V usage is TRBV6-5 and J usage is TRBJ2-1; D unresolved. The CDR3 totals 12 residues. Per germline, CDR1 MNHEY and CDR2 SVGAGI. Trimming stripped 7 bases from V and 2 bases from J, with 6 bases between. The CDR3 nucleotides read TGTGCCAGCATGAGGACCTACAATGAGCAGTTCTTC. It yields the protein CASMRTYNEQFF.

The table lists this clone with a few counts. The chain has TRBV19 and TRBJ2-7, with a possible D match to TRBD2 (5 bases). CDR3 length equals 13 residues. The V and J ends lost 2 bases and 4 bases respectively, with 9 bases between them. Germline V gene data show CDR1 as LNHDA and CDR2 as SQIVND (reference sequence). Written as DNA, the CDR3 is TGTGCCAGTAGTATAAAAAGAGGGTACGAGCAGTACTTC. This codes for CASSIKRGYEQYF.

V is TRBV7-2 and J is TRBJ1-1; D uncertain. The ends were cut back, 0 bases at V and 7 bases at J, with 6 bases in the middle. The CDR3 has 12 amino acids. CDR1 and CDR2 from the germline V gene are SGHTA and FQGNSA. CDR3 DNA: TGTGCCAGCAGCTTAGCGATGGGTGAAGCTTTCTTT. Translated, it gives CASSLAMGEAFF.

In this sample, this clone turned up once. CDR3 DNA sequence: TGTGCCAGCAGCGTAAGCACGAATGGGGCCAACGTCCTGACTTTC. It specifies CASSVSTNGANVLTF. This chain connects TRBV9 to TRBJ2-6; no firm D call. CDR1 is SGDLS and CDR2 is YYNGEE in the germline V gene. V was trimmed by 1 base and J by 3 bases, leaving 8 bases between them. The CDR3 sequence is 15 residues long.

The chain uses TRBV18 and TRBJ2-5; 8 bases line up with TRBD1. V lost 4 bases and J lost 5; bases outside the gene matches: 3. Germline CDR1 is KGHSH and CDR2 is LQKENI. The CDR3 length is 13 residues. For the CDR3, the DNA is TGTGCCAGCTCACAACGGGACAGGGAGACCCAGTACTTC. It encodes CASSQRDRETQYF.

V usage is TRBV5-4 and J usage is TRBJ2-7; 10 bases agree with TRBD2. CDR1 SGHNT and CDR2 YYREEE come from the germline V gene (reference sequence). The V gene end was trimmed by 0 bases and the J gene end by 2 bases; junction bases not matched to a gene: 5. The CDR3 length is 16 residues. CDR3 amino acids: CASSLDGLAVPYEQYF. CDR3 DNA: TGTGCCAGCAGCTTGGACGGACTAGCGGTTCCCTACGAGCAGTACTTC.

The V call is TRBV5-6, the J call TRBJ1-6; TRBD1 might be the D (6 bases). Germline V CDR1 and CDR2: SGHDT, YYEEEE. V shed 4 bases and J shed 15 bases, with 14 bases lying between them. CDR3 length: 12 amino acids. The CDR3 reads CASSLVQGLLHF. For the CDR3, the DNA is TGTGCCAGCAGCCTTGTACAGGGTCTCCTCCACTTT. Supplemented by reference TRBV5-6 and TRBJ1-6, the full variable domain reads DAGVTQSPTHLIKTRGQQVTLRCSPKSGHDTVSWYQQALGQGPQFIFQYYEEEERQRGNFPDRFSGHQFPNYSSELNVNALLLGDSALYLCASSLVQGLLHFGNGTRLTVT.

This chain joins TRBV29-1 and TRBJ2-1, with TRBD2 identical over 7 bases. This CDR3 contains 12 residues. Germline CDR1 SQVTM, CDR2 ANQGSEA. V was pared by 6 bases and J by 8 bases, with 7 bases of the junction left unmatched. CDR3 in DNA: TGCAGCGTAAGGGAGGGGTCGGATGAGCAGTTCTTC. It translates to CSVREGSDEQFF.

This sequence joins TRBV29-1 and TRBJ1-1; D not certain. The CDR3 covers 13 residues. Germline V gene sequence: CDR1 SQVTM, CDR2 ANQGSEA. Trimming pared 4 bases from V and 2 bases from J, leaving 11 bases between. The CDR3 nucleotides read TGCAGCGTTGGCCTACTCCTCAACACTGAAGCTTTCTTT. Translation: CSVGLLLNTEAFF. The variable domain in full, with the rest retrieved from reference TRBV29-1 and TRBJ1-1, is SAVISQKPSRDICQRGTSLTIQCQVDSQVTMMFWYRQQPGQSLTLIATANQGSEATYESGFVIDKFPISRPNLTFSTLTVSNMSPEDSSIYLCSVGLLLNTEAFFGQGTRLTVV.

The rearrangement uses TRBV4-2 and TRBJ1-6; D is uncertain. Germline V gives CDR1 LGHNA, CDR2 YNFKEQ. Trimming left V 1 base short and J 9 bases short, with 13 bases between. The CDR3 consists of 15 residues. CDR3 in DNA: TGTGCCAGCAGCCAAGTCGGCGGACTAGCTTCACCCCTCCACTTT. Protein: CASSQVGGLASPLHF.

The rearrangement links TRBV9 to TRBJ2-5, with 10 nucleotides matching TRBD2. This CDR3 is built from 15 residues. Germline CDR1 SGDLS, CDR2 YYNGEE. Trimming cost V 4 bases and J 5 bases; bases outside gene matches: 8. The CDR3 spells CASSYALAGLETQYF. Here the CDR3 DNA reads TGTGCCAGCAGCTACGCACTAGCGGGGTTGGAGACCCAGTACTTC. The whole variable domain, filled in from reference TRBV9 and TRBJ2-5, reads DSGVTQTPKHLITATGQRVTLRCSPRSGDLSVYWYQQSLDQGLQFLIQYYNGEERAKGNILERFSAQQFPDLHSELNLSSLELGDSALYFCASSYALAGLETQYFGPGTRLLVL.

The chain carries TRBV7-2 and TRBJ1-6; tentative D call: TRBD1 (5 bases). The CDR3 extends over 12 amino acids. Deletions cut 3 bases from V and 16 bases from J, with 13 bases between. CDR1 and CDR2 (germline): SGHTA, FQGNSA. This chain's CDR3 is CASSLWGLGLHF. The CDR3 nucleotides are TGTGCCAGCAGCTTGTGGGGCCTCGGACTCCACTTT.

V gene TRBV11-2 combines with J gene TRBJ2-5, with 14 positions matching TRBD2. The junction had 6 bases not matched to a gene; V was cut back by 1 base and J by 5 bases. Germline CDR1 reads SGHAT; CDR2 reads FQNNGV. The CDR3 has 17 residues. CDR3 DNA: TGTGCCAGCAGCTTAGGGACTAGCGGGGGGATCCGTGAGACCCAGTACTTC. Encoded protein: CASSLGTSGGIRETQYF.